This is a list of T cell receptor beta chains from one sample in a study of T cell changes during pregnancy in multiple sclerosis. This table comes from immunoSEQ multiplex PCR, and its TCRdb copy is limited to in-frame clones, with some not included. The table shows about 38,000 clones, with about nine tenths occurring only once. The sample was CD4+ T cells from peripheral blood mononuclear cells, taken after pregnancy. These receptors came from a female donor in good health, enrolled as a control in a pregnancy study. The conserved cysteine and the conserved F or W are not part of the CDR3 here.

v_gene	j_gene	CDR3aa
TRBV11-2	TRBJ2-1	ASSLDWGLPF
TRBV7-8	TRBJ1-1	ASSLLGQGNTEAF
TRBV15	TRBJ1-2	ATSFRTNPHYGYT
TRBV13	TRBJ2-3	ASSARQGYSTDTQY
TRBV19	TRBJ1-5	ASSYREDNQPQH
TRBV6-6	TRBJ1-4	ASGGATNEKLF
TRBV11-3	TRBJ2-2	ASSLVGGFTGELF
TRBV28	TRBJ1-5	ASSFSDRLNQPQH
TRBV30	TRBJ2-3	ARDRRGDTQY
TRBV18	TRBJ1-4	ASSRDRPPNEKLF
TRBV5-6	TRBJ1-2	ASSLYRGAGYT
TRBV18	TRBJ1-3	ASSSGNSGNTIY